The 11 T cell receptor beta chains presented below share a single source sample, sequenced in a study of tumor and adjacent non-tumor tissue in lung cancer. A modified ARM-PCR protocol with three rounds of nested PCR amplified TCRbeta. TCRdb reprocessed the multiplex PCR reads with MiXCR, giving one entry per CDR3 protein. The sample comprises about 93,000 distinct CDR3 sequences, roughly 70% of which are singletons, and approximately 20% rests with the top ten. The template was RNA from unsorted bulk tissue. Sample: lung tumor tissue. These receptors were collected from a man in his 60s with non-small cell lung cancer.

A word on this clonotype: The conserved final phenylalanine or tryptophan is absent from the CDR3, which likely points to a read error. It is unclear where the CDR3 begins or ends on the DNA, so no DNA is shown, and the CDR3 is as TCRdb lists it. The rearrangement uses TRBV5-4 and TRBJ2-5; the table's D call TRBD1 went unverified against the DNA. The CDR3 is 12 residues long, ends included. Germline V gene sequence: CDR1 SGHNT, CDR2 YYREEE (reference sequence). The CDR3: CASRFIDRAGDL.

Concerning this clonotype: A junction end diverges from the germline sequence, so it may reflect a read error. V usage is TRBV11-1 and J usage is TRBJ2-7, with a tentative D call TRBD1 (5 bases). Germline V gene lookup returns CDR1 SGHAT and CDR2 FQDESV (reference sequence). The CDR3 is made up of 14 amino acids. CDR3 coding DNA: TGTGCCAGTAGCTCCAGGGAAACGACCTACGAACAGTACTTC. Translation gives CASSSRETTYEQYF.

To note about this clonotype: At one end, the junction sequence differs from germline, possibly due to a read error. This chain links TRBV7-8 with TRBJ2-2; perhaps TRBD1 as D (6 bases). This CDR3 comprises 14 residues. Germline CDR1 reads SGHVS; CDR2 reads FQNEAQ. Here the CDR3 DNA reads TGTGCCTGCAGCATCCGGGACAAAGCCGGGGAGCTGTTATTT. It specifies CACSIRDKAGELLF.

The CDR3 here is CASSTRTGGNQPQHF. Here the CDR3 DNA reads TGTGCCAGTAGCACCAGGACAGGGGGCAATCAGCCCCAGCATTTT. The V gene is TRBV6-2 or TRBV6-3, the J gene TRBJ1-5, with 9 bases matching TRBD1. Germline loops: CDR1 MNHEY, CDR2 SVGEGT. The length of the CDR3 is 15 residues. The V gene end was trimmed by 9 bases and the J gene end by 2 bases; junction bases not matched to a gene: 8.

This clonotype was observed once. At one of its ends the junction is not consistent with the germline gene, which may arise from a read error. The chain uses TRBV11-2 and TRBJ2-1; D is perhaps TRBD2 (6 bases). The CDR3 contains 15 residues. The germline CDR1 and CDR2 sequences are SGHAT and FQNNGV. The CDR3 reads CASSLDRGMRDEQFF. The CDR3 nucleotides are TGTGCCAGCAGCCTGGACCGGGGGATGAGGGATGAACAGTTCTTC.

This clonotype was seen only once. The V gene is TRBV20-1, the J gene TRBJ2-2; D remains unclear. The length of the CDR3 is 15 residues. Germline loops: CDR1 DFQATT, CDR2 SNEGSKA (reference sequence). CDR3 region: CGVREPRKGTGELFF. CDR3 in DNA: TGCGGTGTTAGAGAACCCAGAAAAGGAACCGGGGAGCTGTTTTTT.

To note about this clonotype: A junction end diverges from the germline sequence, so it may reflect a read error. This chain joins TRBV12-3 or TRBV12-4 and TRBJ2-7, with unresolved D. This CDR3 comprises 14 residues. The chain's CDR3 is CTSSLQPGSYEQYF. CDR3 DNA sequence: TGTACCAGCAGTTTACAACCAGGCTCCTACGAGCAGTACTTC.

Details on this clonotype: One end of the junction does not line up with germline, which may come from a read error. The chain uses TRBV19 and TRBJ2-7; a weak D match, TRBD1 (6 bases). This CDR3 spans 12 amino acids. The germline gives CDR1 LNHDA, CDR2 SQIVND (reference sequence). Written as DNA, the CDR3 is TGTGCCGGTAGTATACAGGGCTACGAGCAGTACTTC. As protein: CAGSIQGYEQYF.

This clonotype was found a few times. This likely comes from a read error, as the CDR3 has no conserved phenylalanine or tryptophan at its end. The chain couples TRBV5-1 to TRBJ2-7, with 8 bases lining up with TRBD1. Trimming cost V 6 bases and J 7 bases; bases outside gene matches: 9. The length of the CDR3 is 13 residues. Per the germline V gene, CDR1 is SGHRS and CDR2 is YFSETQ. CDR3 coding DNA: TGCGCCAGCACCGGGACAGGAGCTATGGAGCAGTACTCC. Its protein product is CASTGTGAMEQYS.

Of note for this clonotype: This clone may be a read error of a much larger clone one base away. This chain connects TRBV5-5 to TRBJ1-1; tentatively, D is TRBD1 (6 bases). The CDR3 sequence is 13 residues long. The germline V gene has CDR1 SGHKS and CDR2 YYEKEE (reference sequence). V lost 5 bases and J lost 6, with 14 bases in between. CDR3 region: CASRIQGNAEAFF. CDR3 nucleotides: TGTGCCAGCAGGATACAGGGAAACGCTGAAGCTTTCTTT. Based on the CDR3 plus reference TRBV5-5 and TRBJ1-1, the full variable domain is DAGVTQSPTHLIKTRGQQVTLRCSPISGHKSVSWYQQVLGQGPQFIFQYYEKEERGRGNFPDRFSARQFPNYSSELNVNALLLGDSALYLCASRIQGNAEAFFGQGTRLTVV.

This clonotype was counted ten times or more. This chain links TRBV6-2 or TRBV6-3 with TRBJ2-1; 13 positions match TRBD2. Unmatched junction bases numbered 14, after V lost 8 bases and J lost 7 bases. CDR3 length: 17 amino acids. Germline V gene lookup returns CDR1 MNHEY and CDR2 SVGEGT. The DNA of the CDR3 is TGTGCCAGCTCCCCCGAGACACTAGCGGGGGGGGGTAATGAGCAGTTCTTC. It specifies CASSPETLAGGGNEQFF.